The 14 T cell receptor beta chains below all came from one sample that was sequenced in a study of blood T cell repertoires in COVID-19. Profiled with immunoSEQ multiplex PCR; TCRdb holds only in-frame clones, not every one. Of tens of thousands of clones in the sample, around 74% were seen once. The material sequenced was peripheral blood. The receptors come from a human donor with acute or convalescent COVID-19. The donor label of this sample is uncertain.

This sequence joins TRBV18 and TRBJ2-5; maybe TRBD2 (5 bases). The CDR3 consists of 13 residues. CDR1 is KGHSH, CDR2 LQKENI, per germline. Trimming removed 5 bases from V and 0 bases from J, with 7 bases in between. The CDR3, as DNA: TGTGCCAGCTCAGAGAGGGACCAAGAGACCCAGTACTTC. It encodes CASSERDQETQYF.

The chain has TRBV10-1 and TRBJ2-3; the D is unclear. Trimming left V 10 bases short and J 5 bases short, with 16 bases between. Germline CDR1 WNHNN, CDR2 SYGVQD (reference sequence). CDR3 size: 13 residues. CDR3 sequence: CATSDLRGDTQYF. The CDR3 nucleotides are TGCGCCACCTCAGACTTACGCGGAGATACGCAGTATTTT.

The rearrangement links TRBV5-1 to TRBJ1-1; TRBD1 is a possible D gene (5 bases). CDR1 is SGHRS and CDR2 is YFSETQ in the germline V gene. The CDR3 loop spans 12 amino acids. The ends were cut back, 7 bases at V and 3 bases at J, with 10 bases in the middle. DNA for the CDR3: TGCGCCAGCGGTCAAGGGGACACTGAAGCTTTCTTT. It encodes CASGQGDTEAFF.

V usage is TRBV2 and J usage is TRBJ1-2, with 7 nucleotides matching TRBD1. V was clipped by 4 bases and J by 10 bases; unmatched bases: 15. The CDR3 is made up of 15 amino acids. Looked up from germline, CDR1 is SNHLY and CDR2 is FYNNEI. In DNA form, the CDR3 reads TGTGCCAGCAGTGTTGGGACAGCCAATGCGAAGCCCTACACCTTC. This encodes CASSVGTANAKPYTF. Complete variable domain (other parts from reference TRBV2 and TRBJ1-2): EPEVTQTPSHQVTQMGQEVILRCVPISNHLYFYWYRQILGQKVEFLVSFYNNEISEKSEIFDDQFSVERPDGSNFTLKIRSTKLEDSAMYFCASSVGTANAKPYTFGSGTRLTVV.

The chain recombines TRBV12-3 or TRBV12-4 with TRBJ2-2; D ambiguous. Trimming removed 2 bases from V and 6 bases from J, with 4 bases in between. The CDR3 runs to 12 residues. This CDR3 reads CASSLFAGELFF. The CDR3 nucleotides are TGTGCCAGCAGTTTATTCGCCGGGGAGCTGTTTTTT.

The J gene is TRBJ1-1, the V gene TRBV29-1; D is ambiguous. The CDR3 runs 13 residues. Germline V gene sequence: CDR1 SQVTM, CDR2 ANQGSEA. V dropped 2 bases and J dropped 1 base, with 8 bases sitting between them. The CDR3 sequence: CSVEFRENTEAFF. Written as DNA, the CDR3 is TGCAGCGTTGAATTTCGAGAGAACACTGAAGCTTTCTTT. Based on the CDR3 plus reference TRBV29-1 and TRBJ1-1, the full variable domain is SAVISQKPSRDICQRGTSLTIQCQVDSQVTMMFWYRQQPGQSLTLIATANQGSEATYESGFVIDKFPISRPNLTFSTLTVSNMSPEDSSIYLCSVEFRENTEAFFGQGTRLTVV.

The chain's CDR3 is CASSSTREKLFF. The CDR3 DNA follows: TGTGCCAGCAGTTCCACTCGGGAAAAACTGTTTTTT. This rearrangement joins TRBV28 to TRBJ1-4; unclear D gene. CDR1 is MDHEN and CDR2 is SYDVKM in the germline V gene. The CDR3 is 12 amino acids. V was trimmed by 4 bases and J by 8 bases, leaving 8 bases between them. Looking up the rest from reference TRBV28 and TRBJ1-4 gives the full variable domain: DVKVTQSSRYLVKRTGEKVFLECVQDMDHENMFWYRQDPGLGLRLIYFSYDVKMKEKGDIPEGYSVSREKKERFSLILESASTNQTSMYLCASSSTREKLFFGSGTQLSVL.

The chain combines TRBV7-2 with TRBJ2-7; 7 bases line up with TRBD2. V dropped 5 bases and J dropped 3; count of bases not matched to a gene: 13. Germline CDR1 reads SGHTA; CDR2 reads FQGNSA. CDR3 length equals 16 residues. CDR3 amino acids: CASSRETSRRGYEQYF. In DNA, the CDR3 is TGTGCCAGCAGCCGCGAGACTAGCCGAAGGGGCTACGAGCAGTACTTC.

The chain carries TRBV21-1 and TRBJ1-6; TRBD1 is the table's D call, not checked against the DNA. TRBV21-1 is an annotated pseudogene. This CDR3 contains 20 residues. As DNA, the CDR3 is TGTGCCAGCAGCCCTCGACAGGGCCCCTTTCCTAGCTCCTATAATTCACCCCTCCACTTT. Its protein product is CASSPRQGPFPSSYNSPLHF.

The chain links TRBV28 to TRBJ1-2, with TRBD1 identical over 7 bases. With V trimmed by 7 bases and J by 8 bases, 10 bases remained unmatched. Per germline, CDR1 MDHEN and CDR2 SYDVKM. The CDR3 has 13 residues. The CDR3 region is CASNIDRVQGYTF. Here the CDR3 DNA reads TGTGCCAGCAACATCGACAGGGTGCAGGGCTACACCTTC.

The rearrangement joins TRBV6-6 to TRBJ1-5; D remains unclear. V was clipped by 3 bases and J by 7 bases, with 16 bases between them. In germline, CDR1 is MNHNY, CDR2 SVGAGI (reference sequence). This CDR3 contains 15 residues. The CDR3 nucleotides are TGTGCCAGCAGTTATAAGGAAGCGATCTTCCAGCCCCAGCATTTT. Its protein is CASSYKEAIFQPQHF.

V and J are TRBV2 and TRBJ2-4; 10 bases map to TRBD1. V lost 8 bases and J lost 3; bases outside the gene matches: 7. The CDR3 covers 15 residues. CDR1 SNHLY and CDR2 FYNNEI come from the germline V gene. CDR3 in DNA: TGTGCCAGCGGATCGACAGGGGGCGTCAAAAACATTCAGTACTTC. Its translation is CASGSTGGVKNIQYF.

The CDR3 loop is CASSYRQGRNQPQHF. CDR3 DNA sequence: TGTGCCAGCAGTTACCGACAGGGCCGTAATCAGCCCCAGCATTTT. The V and J genes are TRBV6-6 and TRBJ1-5; 7 positions agree with TRBD1. V shed 2 bases, J shed 4 bases, and the junction held 5 bases outside the gene matches. Germline V gene lookup returns CDR1 MNHNY and CDR2 SVGAGI (reference sequence). The CDR3 is made up of 15 amino acids.

The genes are TRBV18 and TRBJ2-1; TRBD2 matches 11 bases. After removal of 6 bases from V and 7 bases from J, the junction contained 8 bases not matched to a gene. Germline V gene sequence: CDR1 KGHSH, CDR2 LQKENI. The CDR3 has 15 residues. The CDR3 DNA reads TGTGCCAGCTCGGTGGGACTAGCGGCGGGTAATGAGCAGTTCTTC. Amino acid sequence: CASSVGLAAGNEQFF.